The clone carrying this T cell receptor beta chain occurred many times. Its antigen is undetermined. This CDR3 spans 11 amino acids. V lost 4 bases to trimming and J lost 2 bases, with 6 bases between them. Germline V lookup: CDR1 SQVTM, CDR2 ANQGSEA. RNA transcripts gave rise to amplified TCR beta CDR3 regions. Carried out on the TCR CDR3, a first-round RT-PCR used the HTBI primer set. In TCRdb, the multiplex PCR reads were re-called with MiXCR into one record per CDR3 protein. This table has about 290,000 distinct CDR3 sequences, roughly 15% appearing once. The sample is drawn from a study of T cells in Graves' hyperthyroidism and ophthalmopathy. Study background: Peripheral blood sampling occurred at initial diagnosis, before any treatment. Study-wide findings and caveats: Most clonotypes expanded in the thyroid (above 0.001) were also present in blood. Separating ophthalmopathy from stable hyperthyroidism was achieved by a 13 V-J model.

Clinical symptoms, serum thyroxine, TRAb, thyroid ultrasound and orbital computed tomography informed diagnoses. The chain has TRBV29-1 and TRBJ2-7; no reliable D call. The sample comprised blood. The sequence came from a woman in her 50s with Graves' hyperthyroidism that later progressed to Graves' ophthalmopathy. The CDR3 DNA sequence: TGCAGCGTTGGAGCAACCTACGAGCAGTACTTC. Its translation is CSVGATYEQYF.